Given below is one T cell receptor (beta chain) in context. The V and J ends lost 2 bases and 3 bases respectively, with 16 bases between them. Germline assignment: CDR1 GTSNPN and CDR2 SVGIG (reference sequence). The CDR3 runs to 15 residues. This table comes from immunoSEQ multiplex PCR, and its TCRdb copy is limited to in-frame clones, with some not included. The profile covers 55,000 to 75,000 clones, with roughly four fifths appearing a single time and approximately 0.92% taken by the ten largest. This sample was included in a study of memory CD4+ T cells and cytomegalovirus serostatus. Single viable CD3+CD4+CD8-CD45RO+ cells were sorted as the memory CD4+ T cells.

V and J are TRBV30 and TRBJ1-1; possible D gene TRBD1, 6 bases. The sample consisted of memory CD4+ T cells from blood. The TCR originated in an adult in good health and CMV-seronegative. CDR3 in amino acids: CAWSLGTGRDTEAFF. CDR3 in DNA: TGTGCCTGGAGTTTAGGAACAGGGAGAGACACTGAAGCTTTCTTT.